Detailed here is one T cell receptor (beta chain). What it binds is not known. The data stem from a study of CD8 T cells in ankylosing spondylitis. Whole-study results and caveats: According to the report, clones linked to the disease were significantly enriched in matched synovial fluid samples taken from ankylosing spondylitis patients. Certain motif variants had earlier been reported in reactive arthritis synovial fluid and blood. The disease-linked clones had a CD8+ phenotype and low blood frequencies. Blood from ankylosing spondylitis patients appeared to carry a characteristic roughly 8-variant TCR beta motif.

Libraries for TCR beta were made by quantitative 5'-RACE with molecular barcodes. TCRdb reprocessed the 5' RACE reads with MiXCR, giving one entry per CDR3 protein. This table has roughly 400,000 distinct CDR3 sequences, more than 20% appearing once. Germline CDR1 SGHNT, CDR2 YENEEA. Trimming stripped 6 bases from V and 1 base from J, with 12 bases between. The CDR3 is made up of 14 amino acids. The sequenced sample was blood, either unsorted or a sorted T cell fraction (not recorded which). The clonotype was recovered from a male donor with ankylosing spondylitis. The gene calls are TRBV11-3 and TRBJ1-1; D possibly corresponds to TRBD1 (5 bases). The CDR3 region is CASSGGLKNTEAFF. DNA of the CDR3: TGTGCCAGCAGTGGGGGGTTAAAGAACACTGAAGCTTTCTTT.